The table lists the clone carrying this TCR beta chain with a few counts. Its antigen is as yet unknown. The data originate from a study of cytotoxic CD8 clonotypes in ibrutinib-treated CLL. Study in general: The patients comprised 10 to 12 relapsed/refractory and about 16 treatment-naive cases, about 18 IGHV unmutated. Patients attained 24 partial and 2 complete responses; at median 68 months, roughly 15 remained remitted while about twelve progressed. Study conclusions and caveats: There were few public clonotypes, and on treatment they contracted or stayed stable.

The planned depth of sequencing spanned 1 in 200,000 to 1 in 1 million T cells. Clones were sequenced by immunoSEQ multiplex PCR, and TCRdb holds only the in-frame ones, with some missing. The sample comprises some 58,000 clones, roughly 71% of which are singletons, and roughly 45% rests with the top ten. Here the sequenced sample was PBMCs, taken after 12 months of ibrutinib treatment. The TCR comes from a human donor with chronic lymphocytic leukemia.

The DNA for the CDR3 is TGCGCCAGCAGCTTTACGACCGGGCCTCCCGGTGGCTACACCTTC. The encoded protein is CASSFTTGPPGGYTF. The chain links TRBV5-1 to TRBJ1-2; D gene uncertain. V was pared by 2 bases and J by 7 bases, with 18 bases between. The CDR3 sequence is 15 residues long. The germline gives CDR1 SGHRS, CDR2 YFSETQ. Filled out from reference TRBV5-1 and TRBJ1-2, the complete variable domain reads KAGVTQTPRYLIKTRGQQVTLSCSPISGHRSVSWYQQTPGQGLQFLFEYFSETQRNKGNFPGRFSGRQFSNSRSEMNVSTLELGDSALYLCASSFTTGPPGGYTFGSGTRLTVV.